This TCR beta chain was sequenced in a study of cytomegalovirus exposure and HLA in healthy donors. Study-wide findings and caveats: With further analysis later on, most CMV-associated TCR beta chains appeared HLA-restricted. One variant, a missense change in DCLRE1C, was linked in a later analysis to TCR beta V- and J-gene trimming. Presence/absence analyses supposed approximately even sequencing depth among donors.

Primers: 60 Vbeta forward and 13 Jbeta reverse. The repertoire was sequenced with immunoSEQ multiplex PCR; TCRdb's copy has only in-frame clones and lacks some. Of approximately 140,000 clones listed, roughly 77% are singletons. Concerning this clone: Antigen: not known.

Sequences were obtained from PBMCs. This TCR derives from a human donor in good health.

The DNA for the CDR3 is TGTGCCAGCAGCTTGGGACAGGCCGAAGAGTTGAATTCACCCCTCCACTTT. Translating gives CASSLGQAEELNSPLHF. The V gene is TRBV5-5, the J gene TRBJ1-6, with a possible D match to TRBD1 (6 bases). CDR1 is SGHKS and CDR2 is YYEKEE in the germline V gene (reference sequence). The CDR3 is 17 amino acids. Trimming took off 0 bases at V and 7 bases at J, with 17 bases between the two ends.